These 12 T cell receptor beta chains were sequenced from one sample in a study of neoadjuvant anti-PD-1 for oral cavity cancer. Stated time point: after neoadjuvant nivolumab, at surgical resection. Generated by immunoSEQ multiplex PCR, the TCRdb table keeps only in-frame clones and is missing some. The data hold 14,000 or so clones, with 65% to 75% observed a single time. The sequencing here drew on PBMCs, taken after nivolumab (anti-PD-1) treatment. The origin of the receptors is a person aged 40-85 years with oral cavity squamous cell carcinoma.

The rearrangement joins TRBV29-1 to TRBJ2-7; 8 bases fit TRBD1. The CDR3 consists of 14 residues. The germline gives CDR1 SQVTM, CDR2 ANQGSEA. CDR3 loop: CSGRTGTGRGEQYF. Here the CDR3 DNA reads TGCAGTGGTCGGACCGGGACAGGTCGTGGGGAGCAGTACTTC.

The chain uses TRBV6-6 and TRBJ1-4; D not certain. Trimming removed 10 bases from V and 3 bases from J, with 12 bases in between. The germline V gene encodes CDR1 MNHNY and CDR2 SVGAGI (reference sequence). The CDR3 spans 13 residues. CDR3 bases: TGTGCCATAGGTCGGGTGGCTAATGAAAAACTGTTTTTT. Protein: CAIGRVANEKLFF.

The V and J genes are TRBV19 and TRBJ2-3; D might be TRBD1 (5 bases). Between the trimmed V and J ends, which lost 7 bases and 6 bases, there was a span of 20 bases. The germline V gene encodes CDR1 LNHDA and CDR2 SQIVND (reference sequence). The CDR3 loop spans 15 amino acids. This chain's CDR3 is CASTLRGERSDTQYF. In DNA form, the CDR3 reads TGTGCCAGTACCCTAAGGGGCGAGCGCTCGGATACGCAGTATTTT.

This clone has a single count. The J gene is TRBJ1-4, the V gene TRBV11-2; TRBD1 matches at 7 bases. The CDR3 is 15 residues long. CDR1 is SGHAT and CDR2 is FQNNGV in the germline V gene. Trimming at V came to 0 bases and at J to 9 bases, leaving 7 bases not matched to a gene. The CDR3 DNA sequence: TGTGCCAGCAGCTTAGACGGACAGGTCCCTCAAAAACTGTTTTTT. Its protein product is CASSLDGQVPQKLFF.

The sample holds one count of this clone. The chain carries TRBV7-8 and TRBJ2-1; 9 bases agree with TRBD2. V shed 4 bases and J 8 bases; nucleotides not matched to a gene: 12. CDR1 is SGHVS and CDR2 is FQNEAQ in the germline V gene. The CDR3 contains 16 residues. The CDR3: CASSSAGGGIEDEQFF. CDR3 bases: TGTGCCAGCAGCTCGGCGGGGGGGGGAATTGAGGATGAGCAGTTCTTC.

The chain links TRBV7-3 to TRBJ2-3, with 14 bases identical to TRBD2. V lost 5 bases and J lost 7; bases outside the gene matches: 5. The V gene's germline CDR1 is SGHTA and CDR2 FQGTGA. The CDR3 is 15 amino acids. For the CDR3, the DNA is TGTGCCAGCAGCCTCGGGACTAGCGGGGGAAATACGCAGTATTTT. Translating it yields CASSLGTSGGNTQYF.

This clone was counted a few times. CDR3 sequence reads: CARGAPTHGGGDTQYF. DNA for the CDR3: TGTGCCAGGGGGGCCCCCACCCACGGGGGAGGAGATACCCAGTACTTC. The chain combines TRBV21-1 with TRBJ2-5. TRBV21-1 has pseudogene status. The CDR3 is made up of 16 amino acids.

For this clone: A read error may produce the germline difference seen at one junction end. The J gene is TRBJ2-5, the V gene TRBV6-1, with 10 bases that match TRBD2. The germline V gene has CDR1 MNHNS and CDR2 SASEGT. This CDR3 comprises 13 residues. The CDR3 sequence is CASSEDQLAGPHF. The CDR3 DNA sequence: TGTGCCAGCAGTGAAGATCAACTAGCGGGACCCCACTTC.

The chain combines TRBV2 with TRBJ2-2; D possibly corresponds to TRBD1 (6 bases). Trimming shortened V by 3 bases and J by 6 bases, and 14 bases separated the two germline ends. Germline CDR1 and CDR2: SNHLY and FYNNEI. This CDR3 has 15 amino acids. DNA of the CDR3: TGTGCCAGCAGTGAGCAACAGGGTAAAGCCGGGGAGCTGTTTTTT. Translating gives CASSEQQGKAGELFF.

This CDR3 is CASSAGLAGEQYF. DNA for the CDR3: TGTGCCAGCAGCGCCGGACTAGCGGGTGAGCAGTACTTC. The V and J genes are TRBV9 and TRBJ2-7, with 11 positions matching TRBD2. The trim removed 3 bases at V and 7 bases at J, leaving 3 bases unmatched. CDR1 and CDR2 (germline): SGDLS, YYNGEE. The CDR3 covers 13 residues.

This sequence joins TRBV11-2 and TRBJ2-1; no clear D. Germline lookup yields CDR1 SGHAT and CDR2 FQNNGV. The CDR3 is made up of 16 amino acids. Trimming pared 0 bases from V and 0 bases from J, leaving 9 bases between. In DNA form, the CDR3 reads TGTGCCAGCAGCTTAGATCCGGAAAGCTCCTACAATGAGCAGTTCTTC. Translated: CASSLDPESSYNEQFF.

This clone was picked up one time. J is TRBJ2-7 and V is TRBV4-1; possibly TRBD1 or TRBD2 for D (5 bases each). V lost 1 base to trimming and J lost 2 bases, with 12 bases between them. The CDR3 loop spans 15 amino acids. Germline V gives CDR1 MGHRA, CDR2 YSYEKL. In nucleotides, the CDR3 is TGCGCCAGCAGCCAAGTGGGGGATCCCACCTACGAGCAGTACTTC. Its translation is CASSQVGDPTYEQYF.